This record covers a single T cell receptor (beta chain). Trimming took 5 bases from V and 2 from J, leaving 4 bases between them. Germline V gives CDR1 LNHDA, CDR2 SQIVND (reference sequence). CDR3 length equals 13 residues. In the source study's methods: Using reference gene primer amplification, nucleated cell counts were estimated. The method was immunoSEQ multiplex PCR; TCRdb's version includes in-frame clones alone and lacks a portion of them. V and J calls and clone size come straight from that table; D and trimming were deduced from the DNA. Of over 300,000 clones in the sample, 90% were seen once. This specimen comes from a study of blood T cell repertoires in COVID-19. Across the whole study: Both acute and convalescent COVID-19 samples were obtained from the United States, Italy and Spain. T cells, B-cell-depleted T cells, or PBMCs provided the cDNA or gDNA that served as material.

Sequences were obtained from peripheral blood. This TCR was recovered from a man aged 18 to 35 with active or convalescent COVID-19. The chain is built from TRBV19 and TRBJ2-6; the D is unclear. CDR3 sequence reads: CASSPTGANVLTF. The CDR3 nucleotides read TGTGCCAGTAGTCCTACTGGGGCCAACGTCCTGACTTTC. The full variable domain, completed using reference TRBV19 and TRBJ2-6, is DGGITQSPKYLFRKEGQNVTLSCEQNLNHDAMYWYRQDPGQGLRLIYYSQIVNDFQKGDIAEGYSVSREKKESFPLTVTSAQKNPTAFYLCASSPTGANVLTFGAGSRLTVL.